This T cell receptor beta chain was profiled in a study of blood T cell repertoires in COVID-19. Study-level background: Samples came from the United States, Italy and Spain, spanning acute and convalescent COVID-19.

The CDR3 runs to 13 residues. Germline values: CDR1 LGHNA, CDR2 YNFKEQ. The V segment lost 3 bases and the J segment 5 bases; nucleotides outside the gene matches: 1. Study processing details: The authors estimated nucleated cell counts from reference gene primer amplification. Sequencing used immunoSEQ multiplex PCR; TCRdb keeps in-frame clones, though not all of them. V, J and clone size reflect that table, while D and trimming were determined from the DNA. The sample holds 110,000 to 150,000 clones, approximately 84% seen once. The receptor comes from a woman under 30 who had been exposed to COVID-19. The specimen was PBMCs or T cells enriched from blood (not recorded which). This chain uses TRBV4-2 with TRBJ2-7; 10 positions match TRBD2. The CDR3 DNA is TGTGCCAGCAGCCAGCTAGCGGGAGACGAGCAGTACTTC. Residues: CASSQLAGDEQYF.